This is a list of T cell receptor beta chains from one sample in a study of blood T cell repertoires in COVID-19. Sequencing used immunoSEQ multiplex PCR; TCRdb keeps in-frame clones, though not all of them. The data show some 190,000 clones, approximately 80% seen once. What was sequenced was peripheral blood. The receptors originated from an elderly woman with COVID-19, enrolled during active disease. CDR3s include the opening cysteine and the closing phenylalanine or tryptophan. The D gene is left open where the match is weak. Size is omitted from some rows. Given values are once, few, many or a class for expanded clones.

TGCGCCAGCAGCTTGTTACGGGAGAACACTGAAGCTTTCTTT	CASSLLRENTEAFF	TRBV5-1	TRBJ1-1	-	-
TGTGCCAGCTCACCAGGGGGCGAGGTTAATGGCTACACCTTC	CASSPGGEVNGYTF	TRBV18	TRBJ1-2	-	-
TGTGCCAGCAGTTACCTCTCCGGCTCTGGAAACACCATATATTTT	CASSYLSGSGNTIYF	TRBV6-6	TRBJ1-3	-	-
TGCGCCAGTCAAAGCGGGAGGGTACAAGAGACCCAGTACTTC	CASQSGRVQETQYF	TRBV5-1	TRBJ2-5	-	TRBD2
TGTGCCAGCAGTTTTGCGACAGGCACCGGGGAGCTGTTTTTT	CASSFATGTGELFF	TRBV6-4	TRBJ2-2	-	-
TGTGCCAGCAGCCCCCACCCCGGGGCCAGCGGAGGGATTGAAAAACTGTTTTTT	CASSPHPGASGGIEKLFF	TRBV9	TRBJ1-4	once	-
TGCAGCATAAGCGGGAGAGGGAGGGATGAGCAGTTCTTC	CSISGRGRDEQFF	TRBV29-1	TRBJ2-1	-	TRBD2
TGTGCCAGCAGCAGAGGACTAGCGGGGAACGAGCAGTACTTC	CASSRGLAGNEQYF	TRBV7-3	TRBJ2-7	once	TRBD2
TGTGCCAGCAGTACCCTACTAGCGGGGGAAAAAAACATTCAGTACTTC	CASSTLLAGEKNIQYF	TRBV27	TRBJ2-4	-	TRBD2
TGTGCCAGCAGCGTAGACCAGGGGATCAACGAGCAGTACTTC	CASSVDQGINEQYF	TRBV9	TRBJ2-7	-	-
TGTGCCAGCAGCCTCCAGCGGGGACCCTACAATGAGCAGTTCTTC	CASSLQRGPYNEQFF	TRBV14	TRBJ2-1	-	TRBD2
TGTGCCATCTCTCTGGGGCTGGGCTATGGCTACACCTTC	CAISLGLGYGYTF	TRBV10-3	TRBJ1-2	few	-
TGTGCCAGCAGCTTAAGAGGCGGGACAGCCGGGGAGCTGTTTTTT	CASSLRGGTAGELFF	TRBV7-3	TRBJ2-2	-	-
TGTGCCAGCAGCTTGGTTGAGTATAGCAATCAGCCCCAGCATTTT	CASSLVEYSNQPQHF	TRBV5-6	TRBJ1-5	-	-
TGTGCCAGCTCACCCCGGCAGGAGAACACTGAAGCTTTCTTT	CASSPRQENTEAFF	TRBV18	TRBJ1-1	-	-
TGTGCCAGTAGTAACGACATTAGGTTGCAGTTCTTC	CASSNDIRLQFF	TRBV19	TRBJ2-1	once	-
TGTGCCAGCTCCCCCCCAACAGCCTACGAGCAGTACTTC	CASSPPTAYEQYF	TRBV18	TRBJ2-7	-	-
TGTGCCAGCAGTGACTCGATGGAATCGCGCGGTCCTAATGAGCAGTTCTTC	CASSDSMESRGPNEQFF	TRBV6-4	TRBJ2-1	-	-
TGCAGCGTTGAAGCTCCGGGGGACATTCAGTACTTC	CSVEAPGDIQYF	TRBV29-1	TRBJ2-4	-	-
TGTGCCAGCAGTTTAGGGCTCGGCGGGAGGATTGTCCACGAGCAGTACTTC	CASSLGLGGRIVHEQYF	TRBV28	TRBJ2-7	-	TRBD2
TGTGCCAGCAGCGCCGGACAGGGCCCAAGGGGTAATTCACCCCTCCACTTT	CASSAGQGPRGNSPLHF	TRBV5-4	TRBJ1-6	-	TRBD1
TGTGCCAGCAGCCAAGGAGCAGGGGCTGAAGTGAGGAACACCATATATTTT	CASSQGAGAEVRNTIYF	TRBV3-1/TRBV3-2	TRBJ1-3	-	-
TGTGCCAGCAGCCCCGAGCTCATATCTGGAAACACCATATATTTT	CASSPELISGNTIYF	TRBV3-1/TRBV3-2	TRBJ1-3	-	-
TGTGCCAGCTCACCACCGTTCCCCTCTCCCACAGCCTACGAGCAGTACTTC	CASSPPFPSPTAYEQYF	TRBV18	TRBJ2-7	-	-
TGTGCCAGTAGCGCACAGGGGTGGAGGAACACTGAAGCTTTCTTT	CASSAQGWRNTEAFF	TRBV19	TRBJ1-1	-	TRBD1
TGTGCCAGCAGCCAACTGATCGCGGCTGAAGCTTTCTTT	CASSQLIAAEAFF	TRBV3-1/TRBV3-2	TRBJ1-1	-	-
TGTGCCAGCTCACCAGGGACAGCCCCCGGTAGTGGTCCCCTCCACTTT	CASSPGTAPGSGPLHF	TRBV18	TRBJ1-6	-	TRBD1
TGCGCCAGCCGGCTCGCGGGCGCGGAGGGGGAGCTGTTTTTT	CASRLAGAEGELFF	TRBV10-2	TRBJ2-2	-	-
TGTGCCAGCTCACCGACGGTACGGGACTCCTACGAGCAGTACTTC	CASSPTVRDSYEQYF	TRBV18	TRBJ2-7	-	-
TGCAGTGCTAGTGGCCTAGCGAACACCGGGGAGCTGTTTTTT	CSASGLANTGELFF	TRBV20-1	TRBJ2-2	-	-
TGTGCCAGCCAGGGACAGCTCTATGGCTACACCTTC	CASQGQLYGYTF	TRBV19	TRBJ1-2	-	TRBD1
TGTGCCAGCAGTTTTGCGGGAGCTCAGGTCACTGAAGCTTTCTTT	CASSFAGAQVTEAFF	TRBV27	TRBJ1-1	once	-
TGTGCCACGGGACAGGGGGTCTACGAGCAGTACTTC	CATGQGVYEQYF	TRBV10-3	TRBJ2-7	few	TRBD1
TGTGCCAGCAGCCGCGGCCTCAGCGGGAGCGCTACAGATACGCAGTATTTT	CASSRGLSGSATDTQYF	TRBV5-4	TRBJ2-3	few	TRBD2
TGCGCCAGCAGCCAATGGGGTGGGGGCTCAAATCAGCCCCAGCATTTT	CASSQWGGGSNQPQHF	TRBV4-1	TRBJ1-5	-	-
TGTGCCAGCAGTCAAGGGGCGGGCAATCAGCCCCAGCATTTT	CASSQGAGNQPQHF	TRBV9	TRBJ1-5	-	-
TGCGCCAGCAGACCTAAGCTTGGACAGCAAGATCAGCCCCAGCATTTT	CASRPKLGQQDQPQHF	TRBV4-1	TRBJ1-5	-	-
TGTGCCAGTTCTACTTTTCCCGGGGGTCAGCCCCAGCATTTT	CASSTFPGGQPQHF	TRBV19	TRBJ1-5	once	-
TGTGCCAGCAGTGTCGGTCCCGCCGGGGCCAACGTCCTGACTTTC	CASSVGPAGANVLTF	TRBV2	TRBJ2-6	few	-
TGTGCCAGCAGCGGGGAGGTGGGCACTGAAGCTTTCTTT	CASSGEVGTEAFF	TRBV2	TRBJ1-1	-	-
TGTGCCAGCAGTAGGTCGAGTAGCGGGGGGAGAGATACGCAGTATTTT	CASSRSSSGGRDTQYF	TRBV2	TRBJ2-3	many	TRBD2
TGTGCCACCAAAGTCCCAGGGGGAGGCTATGGCTACACCTTC	CATKVPGGGYGYTF	TRBV27	TRBJ1-2	-	TRBD1
TGTGCCAGCAGGGGGACTAGCGGCATATTTGAGACCCAGTACTTC	CASRGTSGIFETQYF	TRBV2	TRBJ2-5	-	TRBD2
TGTGCCAGCTCCTCCGGGACTAGCGGGCGAGAGACCCAGTACTTC	CASSSGTSGRETQYF	TRBV3-1/TRBV3-2	TRBJ2-5	-	TRBD2
TGTGCCAGCAGCTTAGTCCTACGACAGGGGCCAGCTTTCTTT	CASSLVLRQGPAFF	TRBV7-9	TRBJ1-1	-	TRBD1